This is a list of T cell receptor beta chains from one sample in a study of OX40 agonist ivuxolimab in advanced cancers. Libraries were prepared by immunoSEQ multiplex PCR; TCRdb keeps only in-frame clonotypes and omits some of them. This table has under 100,000 clones, approximately 80% appearing once. The sequences come from CD4+ or CD8+ T cells sorted from blood, collected in a trial of the OX40 agonist ivuxolimab. The source is an adult with an advanced solid tumor such as melanoma, head and neck, liver or kidney cancer. The CDR3 runs from the conserved cysteine through the conserved F or W. D genes are given only for firm matches. Not all rows give a size; the values are once, few, many and, for expanded clones, a class.

d_gene: -; abundance: -; v_gene: TRBV5-6; j_gene: TRBJ1-6; CDR3nt: TGTGCCAGCAGCTTCACAGGATATAATTCACCCCTCCACTTT; CDR3aa: CASSFTGYNSPLHF
d_gene: TRBD1; abundance: -; v_gene: TRBV28; j_gene: TRBJ2-7; CDR3nt: TGTGCCAGCAGTTTAGGAGTCAGGGGGTACGAGCAGTACTTC; CDR3aa: CASSLGVRGYEQYF
d_gene: -; abundance: -; v_gene: TRBV11-1; j_gene: TRBJ1-6; CDR3nt: TGTGCCAGCAGCGACAATAATTCACCCCTCCACTTT; CDR3aa: CASSDNNSPLHF
d_gene: -; abundance: -; v_gene: TRBV12-2; j_gene: TRBJ2-7; CDR3nt: TGTGCAAGTCGCTTATTAGATGAACGGGGGGGCCACTACGAGCAGTACTTC; CDR3aa: CASRLLDERGGHYEQYF
d_gene: -; abundance: -; v_gene: TRBV7-2; j_gene: TRBJ2-5; CDR3nt: TGTGCCAGCAGCTTCGTAACGGGAAAAGAGACCCAGTACTTC; CDR3aa: CASSFVTGKETQYF
d_gene: TRBD1; abundance: -; v_gene: TRBV7-2; j_gene: TRBJ1-3; CDR3nt: TGTGCCAGCAGCTTAGCGACAGGGATTAATTTGAGAAACACCATATATTTT; CDR3aa: CASSLATGINLRNTIYF
d_gene: -; abundance: -; v_gene: TRBV19; j_gene: TRBJ1-5; CDR3nt: TGTGCCAGTAGTATAGGAGGGGAGAGGCAGCCCCAGCATTTT; CDR3aa: CASSIGGERQPQHF
d_gene: -; abundance: -; v_gene: TRBV9; j_gene: TRBJ1-2; CDR3nt: TGTGCCAGCAGCGTAGGGGGCGGCTGGCAGCCAAACTATGGCTACACCTTC; CDR3aa: CASSVGGGWQPNYGYTF
d_gene: -; abundance: -; v_gene: TRBV6-6; j_gene: TRBJ1-1; CDR3nt: TGTGCCAGCAGTTACTCAAGGGGGGGGACTGAAGCTTTCTTT; CDR3aa: CASSYSRGGTEAFF
d_gene: -; abundance: -; v_gene: TRBV25-1; j_gene: TRBJ2-7; CDR3nt: TGTGCCAGCAGTGAATCCGAAGGTCTGGCCTACGAGCAGTACTTC; CDR3aa: CASSESEGLAYEQYF
d_gene: -; abundance: -; v_gene: TRBV2; j_gene: TRBJ1-4; CDR3nt: TGTGCCAGCATGTATACAACTAATGAAAAACTGTTTTTT; CDR3aa: CASMYTTNEKLFF
d_gene: -; abundance: -; v_gene: TRBV9; j_gene: TRBJ2-7; CDR3nt: TGTGCCAGCAGCGTATCCCCGGGGACCTACGAGCAGTACTTC; CDR3aa: CASSVSPGTYEQYF
d_gene: TRBD1; abundance: -; v_gene: TRBV30; j_gene: TRBJ2-5; CDR3nt: TGTGCCTGCTTACAGGGGGCGGGAGAGACCCAGTACTTC; CDR3aa: CACLQGAGETQYF
d_gene: TRBD2; abundance: -; v_gene: TRBV28; j_gene: TRBJ2-3; CDR3nt: TGTGCCAGCAGTTCACTAGCGGGGGGGGCAGATACGCAGTATTTT; CDR3aa: CASSSLAGGADTQYF
d_gene: -; abundance: once; v_gene: TRBV10-3; j_gene: TRBJ2-1; CDR3nt: TGTGCCATCATGTCATCGGGGGCCGACAATGAGCAGTTCTTC; CDR3aa: CAIMSSGADNEQFF
d_gene: -; abundance: -; v_gene: TRBV30; j_gene: TRBJ1-2; CDR3nt: TGTGCCTGGAGTATCCCCTCTAAGGGGAACTATGGCTACACCTTC; CDR3aa: CAWSIPSKGNYGYTF
d_gene: TRBD2; abundance: once; v_gene: TRBV19; j_gene: TRBJ2-1; CDR3nt: TGTGCCAGTAGTTTCGCTAGCGGGTCTGGTGAGCAGTTCTTC; CDR3aa: CASSFASGSGEQFF
d_gene: -; abundance: -; v_gene: TRBV29-1; j_gene: TRBJ1-4; CDR3nt: TGCAGCGTTGCGAAGCACACTAATGAAAAACTGTTTTTT; CDR3aa: CSVAKHTNEKLFF
d_gene: -; abundance: -; v_gene: TRBV4-2; j_gene: TRBJ1-1; CDR3nt: TGTGCCAGCAGCCCTGGGACACGGAACACTGAAGCTTTCTTT; CDR3aa: CASSPGTRNTEAFF
d_gene: -; abundance: medium-sized; v_gene: TRBV28; j_gene: TRBJ1-4; CDR3nt: TGTGCCAGCGGACTCCGAGAAAAACTGTTTTTT; CDR3aa: CASGLREKLFF
d_gene: -; abundance: -; v_gene: TRBV4-1; j_gene: TRBJ2-3; CDR3nt: TGCGCCAGCAGCCAAGGGGCGCGGGCGGATACGCAGTATTTT; CDR3aa: CASSQGARADTQYF
d_gene: -; abundance: -; v_gene: TRBV5-4; j_gene: TRBJ2-2; CDR3nt: TGTGCCAGCAGCTCCTTACCGGGGGGCGGGACCGGGGAGCTGTTTTTT; CDR3aa: CASSSLPGGGTGELFF
d_gene: TRBD1; abundance: -; v_gene: TRBV18; j_gene: TRBJ2-5; CDR3nt: TGTGCCAGCTCGCCGGGACAGGATTATGAGACCCAGTACTTC; CDR3aa: CASSPGQDYETQYF
d_gene: -; abundance: -; v_gene: TRBV6-5; j_gene: TRBJ2-7; CDR3nt: TGTGCCAGCAGTTACTCGATAGGTCAGGCGCCCTACGAGCAGTACTTC; CDR3aa: CASSYSIGQAPYEQYF
d_gene: -; abundance: many; v_gene: TRBV2; j_gene: TRBJ1-4; CDR3nt: TGTGCCAGCAGGCCGGGAACAACTAATGAAAAACTGTTTTTT; CDR3aa: CASRPGTTNEKLFF
d_gene: TRBD2; abundance: -; v_gene: TRBV2; j_gene: TRBJ2-1; CDR3nt: TGTGCCACCGGGCGGCTAGCGGCGAACTACAATGAGCAGTTCTTC; CDR3aa: CATGRLAANYNEQFF
d_gene: -; abundance: once; v_gene: TRBV5-1; j_gene: TRBJ2-1; CDR3nt: TGCGCCAGCAGCTTGGCAGGGTCGAATGAGCAGTTCTTC; CDR3aa: CASSLAGSNEQFF
d_gene: -; abundance: -; v_gene: TRBV28; j_gene: TRBJ2-7; CDR3nt: TGTGCCAGCAGTTTGTTGGCCTTAAGATTCCACGAGCAGTACTTC; CDR3aa: CASSLLALRFHEQYF
d_gene: -; abundance: -; v_gene: TRBV7-2; j_gene: TRBJ2-3; CDR3nt: TGTGCCAGCAGCTTAGGCAGTAGCACAGATACGCAGTATTTT; CDR3aa: CASSLGSSTDTQYF
d_gene: -; abundance: -; v_gene: TRBV11-3; j_gene: TRBJ2-2; CDR3nt: TGTGCCAGCAGCTCCAAGCGGCGGGGGAACACCGGGGAGCTGTTTTTT; CDR3aa: CASSSKRRGNTGELFF
d_gene: -; abundance: once; v_gene: TRBV7-2; j_gene: TRBJ2-5; CDR3nt: TGTGCCAGCAGCTTACAAGAGACCCAGTACTTC; CDR3aa: CASSLQETQYF
d_gene: TRBD2; abundance: -; v_gene: TRBV7-2; j_gene: TRBJ2-1; CDR3nt: TGTGCCAGCAGCTTCATAAGTGTCGCGGGGGGGCCGCGTGAGCAGTTCTTC; CDR3aa: CASSFISVAGGPREQFF
d_gene: -; abundance: -; v_gene: TRBV5-4; j_gene: TRBJ1-6; CDR3nt: TGTGCCAGCAGCTTTGTTCCAGGGTTAGTTAATTCACCCCTCCACTTT; CDR3aa: CASSFVPGLVNSPLHF
d_gene: TRBD1; abundance: -; v_gene: TRBV28; j_gene: TRBJ2-5; CDR3nt: TGTGCCAGCAGAGGGACAGGGTCACAAGAGACCCAGTACTTC; CDR3aa: CASRGTGSQETQYF
d_gene: TRBD1; abundance: -; v_gene: TRBV29-1; j_gene: TRBJ2-7; CDR3nt: TGCAGCGTTGAAGAATTCGGGACAGGGGTCACCTACGAGCAGTACTTC; CDR3aa: CSVEEFGTGVTYEQYF
d_gene: -; abundance: -; v_gene: TRBV6-5; j_gene: TRBJ2-7; CDR3nt: TGTGCCAGCAGGGCCAAGTGGGAGTCCTACGAGCAGTACTTC; CDR3aa: CASRAKWESYEQYF
d_gene: -; abundance: -; v_gene: TRBV19; j_gene: TRBJ1-4; CDR3nt: TGTGCCAGTAGAAGGGCAGAGAATGAAAAACTGTTTTTT; CDR3aa: CASRRAENEKLFF
d_gene: -; abundance: once; v_gene: TRBV18; j_gene: TRBJ1-1; CDR3nt: TGTGCCAGCTCGGAACAGCTGAACACTGAAGCTTTCTTT; CDR3aa: CASSEQLNTEAFF
d_gene: TRBD2; abundance: -; v_gene: TRBV7-3; j_gene: TRBJ2-1; CDR3nt: TGTGCCAGCAGCCCCCCCGGGGATAGCGGGGCCAATGAGCAGTTCTTC; CDR3aa: CASSPPGDSGANEQFF
d_gene: TRBD1; abundance: -; v_gene: TRBV25-1; j_gene: TRBJ1-2; CDR3nt: TGTGCCAGCAGTGCTTCGGACAGGGCCAACTATGGCTACACCTTC; CDR3aa: CASSASDRANYGYTF
d_gene: -; abundance: -; v_gene: TRBV6-5; j_gene: TRBJ2-1; CDR3nt: TGTGCCAGCAGTAACAGGGATTTCTACAATGAGCAGTTCTTC; CDR3aa: CASSNRDFYNEQFF